This TCR beta chain derives from a study of cytomegalovirus exposure and HLA in healthy donors. Vbeta (60) and Jbeta (13) primers were used in the PCR. TCRdb's copy holds only in-frame clones and misses some; the assay was immunoSEQ multiplex PCR. The sample holds about 180,000 clones, roughly 80% seen once. Trimming cost V 4 bases and J 2 bases, with 8 bases left between them. The germline CDR1 and CDR2 sequences are SEHNR and FQNEAQ (reference sequence). This CDR3 has 13 amino acids. The gene calls are TRBV7-9 and TRBJ1-2; tentatively, D is TRBD1 (5 bases). This TCR was recovered from a man aged 35 to 55 in good health and CMV-seronegative. Sequenced sample: PBMCs. The CDR3 nucleotides read TGTGCCAGCAGCTCACAGGCGAACTATGGCTACACCTTC. Translating it yields CASSSQANYGYTF.